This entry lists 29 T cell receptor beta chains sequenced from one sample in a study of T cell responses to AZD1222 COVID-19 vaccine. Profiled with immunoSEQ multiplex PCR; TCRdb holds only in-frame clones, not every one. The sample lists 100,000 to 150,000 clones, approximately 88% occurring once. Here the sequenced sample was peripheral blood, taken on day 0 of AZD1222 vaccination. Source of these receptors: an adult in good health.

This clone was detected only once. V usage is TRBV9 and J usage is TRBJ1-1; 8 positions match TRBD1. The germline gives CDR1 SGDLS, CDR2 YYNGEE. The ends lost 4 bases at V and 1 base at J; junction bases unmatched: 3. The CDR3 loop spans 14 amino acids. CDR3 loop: CASSWGTGNTEAFF. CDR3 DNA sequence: TGTGCCAGCAGCTGGGGGACAGGGAACACTGAAGCTTTCTTT.

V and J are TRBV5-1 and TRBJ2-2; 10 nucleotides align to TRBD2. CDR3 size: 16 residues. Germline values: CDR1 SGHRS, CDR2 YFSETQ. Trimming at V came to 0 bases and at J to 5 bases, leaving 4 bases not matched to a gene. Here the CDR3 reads CASSLVLAGGTGELFF. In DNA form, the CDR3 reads TGCGCCAGCAGCTTGGTCTTAGCGGGGGGAACCGGGGAGCTGTTTTTT.

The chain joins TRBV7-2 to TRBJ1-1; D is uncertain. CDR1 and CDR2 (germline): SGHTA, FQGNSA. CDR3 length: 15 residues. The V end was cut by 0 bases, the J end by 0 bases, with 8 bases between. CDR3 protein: CASSLAGQVNTEAFF. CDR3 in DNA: TGTGCCAGCAGCTTAGCCGGGCAGGTGAACACTGAAGCTTTCTTT.

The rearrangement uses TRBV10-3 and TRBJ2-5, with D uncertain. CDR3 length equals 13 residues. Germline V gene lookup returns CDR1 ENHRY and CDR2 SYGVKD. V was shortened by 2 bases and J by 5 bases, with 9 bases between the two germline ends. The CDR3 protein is CAISEVTVETQYF. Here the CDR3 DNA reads TGTGCCATCAGTGAGGTTACAGTGGAGACCCAGTACTTC.

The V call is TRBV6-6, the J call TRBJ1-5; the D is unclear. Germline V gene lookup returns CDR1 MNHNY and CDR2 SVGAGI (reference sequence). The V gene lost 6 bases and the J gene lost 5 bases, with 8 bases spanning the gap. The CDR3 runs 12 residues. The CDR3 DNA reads TGTGCCAGCAGCCAGTACGATCAGCCCCAGCATTTT. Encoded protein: CASSQYDQPQHF.

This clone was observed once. CDR3 nucleotide sequence: TGTGCCAGCAGTTCCAGCAGGGGGCGCGGACAGCCCCAGCATTTT. Protein: CASSSSRGRGQPQHF. This sequence joins TRBV6-5 and TRBJ1-5; 8 nucleotides line up with TRBD1. CDR3 size: 15 residues. Germline V gene data show CDR1 as MNHEY and CDR2 as SVGAGI. V dropped 4 bases and J dropped 7; count of bases not matched to a gene: 9.

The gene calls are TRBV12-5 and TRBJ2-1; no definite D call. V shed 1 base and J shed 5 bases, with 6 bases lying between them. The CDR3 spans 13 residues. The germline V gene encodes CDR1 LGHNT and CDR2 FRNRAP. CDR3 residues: CASGLAPNNEQFF. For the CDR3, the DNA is TGTGCTAGTGGTTTGGCCCCGAACAATGAGCAGTTCTTC.

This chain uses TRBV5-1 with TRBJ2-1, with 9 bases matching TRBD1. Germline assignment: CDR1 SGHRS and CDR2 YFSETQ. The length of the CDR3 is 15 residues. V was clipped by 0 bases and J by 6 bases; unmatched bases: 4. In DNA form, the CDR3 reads TGCGCCAGCAGCTTGGTAGGACAGGGGAGCAATGAGCAGTTCTTC. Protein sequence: CASSLVGQGSNEQFF.

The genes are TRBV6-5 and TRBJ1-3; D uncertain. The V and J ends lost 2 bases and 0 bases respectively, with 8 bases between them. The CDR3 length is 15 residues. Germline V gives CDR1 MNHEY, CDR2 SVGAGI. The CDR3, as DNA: TGTGCCAGCAGTTACGGCCGCGGCTCTGGAAACACCATATATTTT. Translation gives CASSYGRGSGNTIYF.

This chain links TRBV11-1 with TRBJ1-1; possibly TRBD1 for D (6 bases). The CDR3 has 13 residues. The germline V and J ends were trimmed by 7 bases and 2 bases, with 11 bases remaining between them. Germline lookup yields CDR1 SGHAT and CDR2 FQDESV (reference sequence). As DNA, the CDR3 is TGTGCCAGCAACCCCAGGGGCAACACTGAAGCTTTCTTT. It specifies CASNPRGNTEAFF.

The CDR3 here is CSVEPGQGTYEQYF. The CDR3 nucleotides are TGCAGCGTTGAACCGGGACAGGGGACCTACGAGCAGTACTTC. The chain is built from TRBV29-1 and TRBJ2-7; 10 nucleotides agree with TRBD1. With V trimmed by 2 bases and J by 2 bases, 3 bases remained unmatched. Germline values: CDR1 SQVTM, CDR2 ANQGSEA. This CDR3 region has 14 residues.

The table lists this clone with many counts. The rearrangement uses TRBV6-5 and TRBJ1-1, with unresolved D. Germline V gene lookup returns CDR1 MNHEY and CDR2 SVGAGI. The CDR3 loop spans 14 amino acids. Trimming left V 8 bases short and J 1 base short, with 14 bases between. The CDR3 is CASSRTATNTEAFF. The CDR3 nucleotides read TGTGCCAGCTCCCGGACGGCGACGAACACTGAAGCTTTCTTT.

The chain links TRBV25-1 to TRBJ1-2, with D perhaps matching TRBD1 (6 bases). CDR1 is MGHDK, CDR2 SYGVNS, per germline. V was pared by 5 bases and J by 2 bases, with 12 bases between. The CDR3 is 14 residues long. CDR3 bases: TGTGCCAGCAGTAGATTACAGGGAAACTATGGCTACACCTTC. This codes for CASSRLQGNYGYTF.

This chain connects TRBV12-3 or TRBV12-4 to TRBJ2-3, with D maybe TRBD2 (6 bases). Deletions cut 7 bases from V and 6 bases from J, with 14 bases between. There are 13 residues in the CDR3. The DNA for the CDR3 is TGTGCCAGCACCTTCGGCGGGGTTGATACGCAGTATTTT. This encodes CASTFGGVDTQYF.

The DNA for the CDR3 is TGTGCCAGCAGTGAAAGGAGACAGGGTGTCGATGATGGCTACACCTTC. The encoded protein is CASSERRQGVDDGYTF. This chain uses TRBV2 with TRBJ1-2, with TRBD1 matching 7 bases. In germline, CDR1 is SNHLY, CDR2 FYNNEI. J lost 6 bases, V lost 2 bases, and 12 bases had no gene match. This CDR3 spans 16 amino acids.

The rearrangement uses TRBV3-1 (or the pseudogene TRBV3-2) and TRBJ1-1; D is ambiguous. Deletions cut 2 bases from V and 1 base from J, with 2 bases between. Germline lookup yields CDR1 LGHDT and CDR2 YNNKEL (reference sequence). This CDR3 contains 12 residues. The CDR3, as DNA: TGTGCCAGCAGCCAACCGAACACTGAAGCTTTCTTT. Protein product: CASSQPNTEAFF.

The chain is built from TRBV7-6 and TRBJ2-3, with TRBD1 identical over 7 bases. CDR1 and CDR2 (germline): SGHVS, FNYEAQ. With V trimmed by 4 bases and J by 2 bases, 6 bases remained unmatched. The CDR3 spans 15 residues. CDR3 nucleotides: TGTGCCAGCAGCTGGGGGACAGCCACCACAGATACGCAGTATTTT. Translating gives CASSWGTATTDTQYF.

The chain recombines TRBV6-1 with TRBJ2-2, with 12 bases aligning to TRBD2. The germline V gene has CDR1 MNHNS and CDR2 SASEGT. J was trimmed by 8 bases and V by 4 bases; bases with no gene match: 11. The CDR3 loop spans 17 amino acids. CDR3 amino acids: CASSAELAGGPMGELFF. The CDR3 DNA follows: TGTGCCAGCAGTGCAGAACTAGCGGGGGGCCCCATGGGGGAGCTGTTTTTT.

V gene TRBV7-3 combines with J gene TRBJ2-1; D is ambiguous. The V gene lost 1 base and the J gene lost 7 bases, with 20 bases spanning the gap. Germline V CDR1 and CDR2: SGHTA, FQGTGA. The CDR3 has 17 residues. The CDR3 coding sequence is TGTGCCAGCAGCTTAAAATCCGGCGCGCGAGTTGGGAATGAGCAGTTCTTC. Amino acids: CASSLKSGARVGNEQFF.

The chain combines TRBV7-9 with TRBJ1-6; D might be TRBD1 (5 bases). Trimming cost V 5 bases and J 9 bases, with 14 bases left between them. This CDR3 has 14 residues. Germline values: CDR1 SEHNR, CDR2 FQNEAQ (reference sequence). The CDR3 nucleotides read TGTGCCAGCAGCCTCAGGGAAAAGGGTTCACCCCTCCACTTT. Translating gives CASSLREKGSPLHF.

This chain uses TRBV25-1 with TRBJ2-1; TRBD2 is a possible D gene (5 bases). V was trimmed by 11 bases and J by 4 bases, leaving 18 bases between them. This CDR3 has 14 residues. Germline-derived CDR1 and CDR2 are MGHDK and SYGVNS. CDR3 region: CAVGIDRLYNEQFF. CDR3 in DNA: TGTGCCGTTGGGATTGATCGACTATACAATGAGCAGTTCTTC.

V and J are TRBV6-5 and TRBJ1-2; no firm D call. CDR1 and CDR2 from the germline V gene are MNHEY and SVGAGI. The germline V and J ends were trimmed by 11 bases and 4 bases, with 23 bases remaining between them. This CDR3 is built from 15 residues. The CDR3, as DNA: TGTGCCTGCATCTCATCGTACGACGGAATCTATGGCTACACCTTC. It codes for CACISSYDGIYGYTF.

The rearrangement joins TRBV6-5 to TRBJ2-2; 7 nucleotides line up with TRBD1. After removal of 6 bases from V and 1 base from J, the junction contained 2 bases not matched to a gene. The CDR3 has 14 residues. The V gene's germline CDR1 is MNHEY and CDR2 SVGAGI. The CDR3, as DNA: TGTGCCAGCAGCAGGGGGATGAACACCGGGGAGCTGTTTTTT. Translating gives CASSRGMNTGELFF.

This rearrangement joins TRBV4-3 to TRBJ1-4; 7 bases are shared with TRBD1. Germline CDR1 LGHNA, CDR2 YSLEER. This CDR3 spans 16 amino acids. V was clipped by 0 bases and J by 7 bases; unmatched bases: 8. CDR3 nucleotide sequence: TGCGCCAGCAGCCAAGATCCCTCCGGGACAGTTGAAAAACTGTTTTTT. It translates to CASSQDPSGTVEKLFF.

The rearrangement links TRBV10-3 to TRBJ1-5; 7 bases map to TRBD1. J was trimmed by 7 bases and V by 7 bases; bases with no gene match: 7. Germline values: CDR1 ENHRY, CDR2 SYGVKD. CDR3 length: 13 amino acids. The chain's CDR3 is CAITGQVGQPQHF. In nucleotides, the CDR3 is TGTGCCATCACCGGACAGGTTGGACAGCCCCAGCATTTT.

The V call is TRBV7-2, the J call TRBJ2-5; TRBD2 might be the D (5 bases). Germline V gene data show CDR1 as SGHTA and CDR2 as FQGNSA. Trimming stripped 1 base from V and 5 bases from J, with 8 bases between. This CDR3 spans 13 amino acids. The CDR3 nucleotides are TGTGCCAGCAGCTTAGTGTGGAGGGAGACCCAGTACTTC. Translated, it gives CASSLVWRETQYF.

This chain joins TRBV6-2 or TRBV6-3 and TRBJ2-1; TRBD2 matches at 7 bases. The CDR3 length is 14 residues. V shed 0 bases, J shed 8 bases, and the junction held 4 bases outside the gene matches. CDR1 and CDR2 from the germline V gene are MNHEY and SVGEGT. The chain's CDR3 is CASSYSTSSDEQFF. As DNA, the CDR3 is TGTGCCAGCAGTTACTCGACTAGCTCTGATGAGCAGTTCTTC.

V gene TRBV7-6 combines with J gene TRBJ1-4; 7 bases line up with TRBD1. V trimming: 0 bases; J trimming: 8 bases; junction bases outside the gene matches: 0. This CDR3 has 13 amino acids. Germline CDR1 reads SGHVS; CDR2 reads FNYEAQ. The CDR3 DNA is TGTGCCAGCAGCTTAGCAGGGGGCGAAAAACTGTTTTTT. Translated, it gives CASSLAGGEKLFF.

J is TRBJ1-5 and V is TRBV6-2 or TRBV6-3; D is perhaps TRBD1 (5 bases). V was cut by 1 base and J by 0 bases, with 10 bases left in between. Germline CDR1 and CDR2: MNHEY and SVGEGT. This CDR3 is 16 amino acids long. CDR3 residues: CASSYWQGDSNQPQHF. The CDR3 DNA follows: TGTGCCAGCAGTTACTGGCAGGGTGATAGCAATCAGCCCCAGCATTTT.